Below are 25 T cell receptor beta chains sequenced from a single sample in a study of cytomegalovirus exposure and HLA in healthy donors. The PCR ran on 60 Vbeta and 13 Jbeta primers. The protocol was immunoSEQ multiplex PCR, while the TCRdb copy is restricted to in-frame clones and leaves out a portion. The repertoire holds 150,000 to 200,000 clones, with 60% to 80% as singletons. Source material: PBMCs. Receptor source: a woman between 40 and 50 years old in good health and CMV-seropositive.

The rearrangement uses TRBV9 and TRBJ2-2; tentative D call: TRBD2 (5 bases). Germline V lookup: CDR1 SGDLS, CDR2 YYNGEE. V gave up 0 bases and J gave up 4 bases, with 7 bases separating them. The CDR3 contains 14 residues. The CDR3 nucleotides are TGTGCCAGCAGCGTAGTCCGGGGCACCGGGGAGCTGTTTTTT. It translates to CASSVVRGTGELFF.

The chain couples TRBV5-1 to TRBJ2-7, with D possibly being TRBD2 (6 bases). The V end lost 0 bases, the J end lost 5 bases, and 6 bases lay between the germline ends. Germline V gene sequence: CDR1 SGHRS, CDR2 YFSETQ. The CDR3 runs to 12 residues. The CDR3 loop is CASSLGRDEQYF. CDR3 DNA: TGCGCCAGCAGCTTGGGGAGGGACGAGCAGTACTTC.

This chain connects TRBV27 to TRBJ2-1; D is uncertain. The ends were cut back, 6 bases at V and 6 bases at J, with 15 bases in the middle. CDR1 MNHEY and CDR2 SMNVEV come from the germline V gene (reference sequence). This CDR3 is built from 14 residues. CDR3 nucleotide sequence: TGTGCCAGCAGATCCAGTTCCCCAGTCAATGAGCAGTTCTTC. Encoded protein: CASRSSSPVNEQFF.

This chain connects TRBV28 to TRBJ1-6; D unresolved. The V end was cut by 6 bases, the J end by 10 bases, with 16 bases between. CDR1 and CDR2 from the germline V gene are MDHEN and SYDVKM. This CDR3 is 14 amino acids long. The CDR3 DNA sequence: TGTGCCAGCAGCTGGGTGGGGAGCGGCTCACCCCTCCACTTT. It codes for CASSWVGSGSPLHF.

The chain couples TRBV6-1 to TRBJ2-7; 8 bases match TRBD1. CDR1 is MNHNS and CDR2 is SASEGT in the germline V gene. Trimming at V came to 7 bases and at J to 5 bases, leaving 7 bases not matched to a gene. This CDR3 has 13 residues. DNA of the CDR3: TGTGCCAGCACCCCCTCAGGGGGCAACGAGCAGTACTTC. Its protein is CASTPSGGNEQYF.

This clone has more than one count but fewer than ten. The rearrangement uses TRBV28 and TRBJ1-5, with 8 bases matching TRBD1. The CDR3 loop spans 14 amino acids. J lost 3 bases, V lost 6 bases, and 4 bases had no gene match. Germline V gene lookup returns CDR1 MDHEN and CDR2 SYDVKM. CDR3 bases: TGTGCCAGCAGAAGACAGGGGTCCAATCAGCCCCAGCATTTT. It translates to CASRRQGSNQPQHF.

The chain carries TRBV7-2 and TRBJ2-1, with 11 bases fitting TRBD2. V shed 3 bases and J 8 bases; nucleotides not matched to a gene: 3. Germline V CDR1 and CDR2: SGHTA, FQGNSA. The CDR3 contains 14 residues. The CDR3 region has the DNA TGTGCCAGCAGCTTGACTAGCGGGATGGATGAGCAGTTCTTC. Protein: CASSLTSGMDEQFF.

The chain has TRBV4-3 and TRBJ2-7; 12 bases are shared with TRBD2. The CDR3 has 18 residues. The J segment lost 2 bases and the V segment lost 1 base, leaving 9 bases of the junction unmatched. Germline V gives CDR1 LGHNA, CDR2 YSLEER. CDR3 loop: CASSQGTLAGGGTYEQYF. The CDR3 DNA follows: TGCGCCAGCAGCCAAGGGACCCTAGCGGGAGGGGGTACCTACGAGCAGTACTTC.

V and J are TRBV30 and TRBJ2-3; 10 nucleotides agree with TRBD2. The CDR3 runs to 14 residues. Germline V gene sequence: CDR1 GTSNPN, CDR2 SVGIG (reference sequence). The junction had 6 bases not matched to a gene; V was cut back by 5 bases and J by 4 bases. The CDR3 DNA follows: TGTGCCTGGGTGAGCGGGAGGGGATCAGATACGCAGTATTTT. Protein: CAWVSGRGSDTQYF.

The chain joins TRBV6-1 to TRBJ2-1; 11 bases are shared with TRBD2. CDR3 size: 14 residues. V trimming: 10 bases; J trimming: 4 bases; junction bases outside the gene matches: 6. CDR1 is MNHNS and CDR2 is SASEGT in the germline V gene. CDR3 coding DNA: TGTGCCACCGAAGGACTAGCGGGTTACAATGAGCAGTTCTTC. This translates into CATEGLAGYNEQFF.

The rearrangement joins TRBV5-1 to TRBJ2-6, with D tentatively TRBD2 (6 bases). The CDR3 has 17 amino acids. CDR1 and CDR2 from the germline V gene are SGHRS and YFSETQ. The ends were cut back, 4 bases at V and 0 bases at J, with 14 bases in the middle. In DNA form, the CDR3 reads TGCGCCAGCAGCCCCGCCGGGAGCCCCTCTGGGGCCAACGTCCTGACTTTC. It specifies CASSPAGSPSGANVLTF.

V gene TRBV18 combines with J gene TRBJ1-2; tentatively, D is TRBD1 (6 bases). There are 14 residues in the CDR3. Germline V gene sequence: CDR1 KGHSH, CDR2 LQKENI. The V end was cut by 2 bases, the J end by 8 bases, with 15 bases between. CDR3 in amino acids: CASSPSDRTKGYTF. CDR3 nucleotides: TGTGCCAGCTCACCATCAGACAGGACAAAAGGCTACACCTTC.

The chain is built from TRBV21-1 and TRBJ2-1; the tabulated D call, TRBD2, remains unverified against the DNA. TRBV21-1 is an annotated pseudogene. The CDR3 contains 17 residues. Here the CDR3 DNA reads TGTGCCAGCAGCAAAGCGCTGGCTAGCGGTTCCTACAATGAGCAGTTCTTC. Translating it yields CASSKALASGSYNEQFF.

The chain carries TRBV15 and TRBJ2-2, with a tentative D call TRBD2 (7 bases). This CDR3 has 17 residues. Trimming removed 1 base from V and 4 bases from J, with 16 bases in between. Per germline, CDR1 LNHNV and CDR2 YYDKDF (reference sequence). This CDR3 reads CATSRGRGGPGTGELFF. The CDR3, as DNA: TGTGCCACCAGCAGAGGAAGGGGGGGACCCGGCACCGGGGAGCTGTTTTTT.

V is TRBV19 and J is TRBJ2-2, with a weak D call TRBD2 (5 bases). The V gene lost 5 bases and the J gene lost 1 base, with 8 bases spanning the gap. Germline CDR1 is LNHDA and CDR2 is SQIVND (reference sequence). The CDR3 is 14 residues long. The CDR3 region has the DNA TGTGCCAGTAGTTTCGGACTGAACACCGGGGAGCTGTTTTTT. Its translation: CASSFGLNTGELFF.

The chain combines TRBV19 with TRBJ2-1; TRBD2 might be the D (5 bases). Trimming cost V 4 bases and J 3 bases, with 16 bases left between them. Germline CDR1 and CDR2: LNHDA and SQIVND (reference sequence). The CDR3 spans 16 residues. DNA of the CDR3: TGTGCCAGTAGTAGAGAACCACTAGTGGGCTACAATGAGCAGTTCTTC. This sequence encodes CASSREPLVGYNEQFF.

The chain joins TRBV7-3 to TRBJ2-3; 7 nucleotides line up with TRBD2. CDR1 SGHTA and CDR2 FQGTGA come from the germline V gene. V was pared by 1 base and J by 6 bases, with 1 base of the junction left unmatched. The CDR3 has 13 amino acids. CDR3 sequence (DNA): TGTGCCAGCAGCTTAAGGGACTACGATACGCAGTATTTT. Translating it yields CASSLRDYDTQYF.

The chain combines TRBV9 with TRBJ1-1; D gene ambiguous. CDR1 is SGDLS and CDR2 is YYNGEE in the germline V gene. V was pared by 3 bases and J by 7 bases, with 22 bases between. This CDR3 has 16 residues. The CDR3 here is CASSGGGGLPEGEAFF. The CDR3 nucleotides are TGTGCCAGCAGCGGAGGAGGTGGGCTCCCCGAGGGTGAAGCTTTCTTT. The whole variable domain, remainder taken from reference TRBV9 and TRBJ1-1, is DSGVTQTPKHLITATGQRVTLRCSPRSGDLSVYWYQQSLDQGLQFLIQYYNGEERAKGNILERFSAQQFPDLHSELNLSSLELGDSALYFCASSGGGGLPEGEAFFGQGTRLTVV.

The chain uses TRBV27 and TRBJ2-1; D remains ambiguous. The CDR3 loop spans 17 amino acids. Germline V gene sequence: CDR1 MNHEY, CDR2 SMNVEV (reference sequence). The V and J ends lost 7 bases and 1 base respectively, with 20 bases between them. CDR3 residues: CASTPSVGSFSYNEQFF. In nucleotides, the CDR3 is TGTGCCAGCACCCCTAGTGTCGGTTCCTTTTCCTACAATGAGCAGTTCTTC.

V usage is TRBV28 and J usage is TRBJ2-7; possibly TRBD2 for D (6 bases). V shed 6 bases and J shed 0 bases, with 18 bases lying between them. CDR3 length: 16 residues. Germline V CDR1 and CDR2: MDHEN, SYDVKM. DNA of the CDR3: TGTGCCAGCAGAACCCGCCGGGACTCTATCTCCTACGAGCAGTACTTC. It codes for CASRTRRDSISYEQYF.

The chain joins TRBV27 to TRBJ2-3; TRBD1 aligns across 7 bases. CDR3 size: 13 residues. The V segment lost 6 bases and the J segment 4 bases; nucleotides outside the gene matches: 4. Germline-derived CDR1 and CDR2 are MNHEY and SMNVEV (reference sequence). The CDR3 coding sequence is TGTGCCAGCAGGCGGACAGGAGCAGATACGCAGTATTTT. Protein: CASRRTGADTQYF.

The chain combines TRBV7-9 with TRBJ2-5; 7 nucleotides align to TRBD2. The CDR3 spans 15 residues. Germline V gives CDR1 SEHNR, CDR2 FQNEAQ (reference sequence). Trimming cost V 1 base and J 5 bases; bases outside gene matches: 7. As DNA, the CDR3 is TGTGCCAGCAGCTTAGTATCGGGAGGTTGGGAGACCCAGTACTTC. Translated: CASSLVSGGWETQYF.

As DNA, the CDR3 is TGTGCCAGCTCACCATCGACACTGGATACGCAGTATTTT. It encodes CASSPSTLDTQYF. This sequence joins TRBV18 and TRBJ2-3; unclear D gene. V dropped 2 bases and J dropped 6 bases, with 9 bases sitting between them. Germline V gene data show CDR1 as KGHSH and CDR2 as LQKENI. CDR3 size: 13 residues. The full variable domain, rest sourced from reference TRBV18 and TRBJ2-3, is NAGVMQNPRHLVRRRGQEARLRCSPMKGHSHVYWYRQLPEEGLKFMVYLQKENIIDESGMPKERFSAEFPKEGPSILRIQQVVRGDSAAYFCASSPSTLDTQYFGPGTRLTVL.

V and J are TRBV28 and TRBJ1-3; TRBD1 is a possible D gene (5 bases). The germline V gene encodes CDR1 MDHEN and CDR2 SYDVKM. Trimming took off 7 bases at V and 3 bases at J, with 13 bases between the two ends. The length of the CDR3 is 14 residues. The CDR3 sequence: CASTQGGRGNTIYF. The CDR3 bases are TGTGCCAGCACCCAGGGAGGGCGTGGAAACACCATATATTTT.

As to this clone: Germline and junction disagree at one end, which may indicate a read error. This sample also contains other DNA sequences that code for the same CDR3. V and J are TRBV6-1 and TRBJ2-6; weak D call: TRBD1 (5 bases). This CDR3 is 15 amino acids long. Germline V lookup: CDR1 MNHNS, CDR2 SASEGT. The CDR3 is CASSEGRAGANVLTF. CDR3 DNA sequence: TGTGCCAGCAGTGAGGGCAGGGCTGGGGCCAACGTACTGACTTTC.